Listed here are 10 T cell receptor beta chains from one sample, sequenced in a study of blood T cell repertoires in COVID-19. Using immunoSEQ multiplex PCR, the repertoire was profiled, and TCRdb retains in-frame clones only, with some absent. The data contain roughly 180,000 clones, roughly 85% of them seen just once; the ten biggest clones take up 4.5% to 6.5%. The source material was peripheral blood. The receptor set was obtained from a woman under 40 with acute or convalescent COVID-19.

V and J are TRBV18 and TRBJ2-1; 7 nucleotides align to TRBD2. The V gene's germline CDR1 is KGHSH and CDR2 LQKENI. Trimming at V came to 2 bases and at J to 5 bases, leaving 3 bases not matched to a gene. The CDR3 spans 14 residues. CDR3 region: CASSPSGTNNEQFF. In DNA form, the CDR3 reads TGTGCCAGCTCACCAAGCGGGACCAACAATGAGCAGTTCTTC. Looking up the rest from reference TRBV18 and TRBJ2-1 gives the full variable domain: NAGVMQNPRHLVRRRGQEARLRCSPMKGHSHVYWYRQLPEEGLKFMVYLQKENIIDESGMPKERFSAEFPKEGPSILRIQQVVRGDSAAYFCASSPSGTNNEQFFGPGTRLTVL.

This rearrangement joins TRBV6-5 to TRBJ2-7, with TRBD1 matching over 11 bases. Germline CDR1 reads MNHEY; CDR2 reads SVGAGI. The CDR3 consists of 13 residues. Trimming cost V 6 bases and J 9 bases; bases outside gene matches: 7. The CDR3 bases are TGTGCCAGCAGGGACAGGGGGCAGGTGGGGCAGTACTTC. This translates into CASRDRGQVGQYF.

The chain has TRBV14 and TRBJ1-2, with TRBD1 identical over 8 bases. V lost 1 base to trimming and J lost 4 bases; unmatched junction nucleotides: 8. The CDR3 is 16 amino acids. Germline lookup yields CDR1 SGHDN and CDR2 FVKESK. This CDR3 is CASSQVTGGTFYGYTF. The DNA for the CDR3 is TGTGCCAGCAGCCAAGTAACAGGGGGGACCTTCTATGGCTACACCTTC. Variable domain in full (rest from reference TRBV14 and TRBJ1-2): EAGVTQFPSHSVIEKGQTVTLRCDPISGHDNLYWYRRVMGKEIKFLLHFVKESKQDESGMPNNRFLAERTGGTYSTLKVQPAELEDSGVYFCASSQVTGGTFYGYTFGSGTRLTVV.

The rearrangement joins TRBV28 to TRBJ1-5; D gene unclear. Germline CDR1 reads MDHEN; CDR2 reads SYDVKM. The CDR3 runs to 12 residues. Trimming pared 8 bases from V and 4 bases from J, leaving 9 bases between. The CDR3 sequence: CASRSVNQPQHF. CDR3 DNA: TGTGCCAGCCGATCAGTGAATCAGCCCCAGCATTTT.

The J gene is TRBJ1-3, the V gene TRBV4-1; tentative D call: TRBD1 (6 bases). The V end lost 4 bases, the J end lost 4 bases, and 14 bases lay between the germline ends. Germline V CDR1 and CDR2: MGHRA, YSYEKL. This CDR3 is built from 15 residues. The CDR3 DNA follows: TGCGCCAGCAGCCTAGGGGACATCGTAGGAAACACCATATATTTT. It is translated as CASSLGDIVGNTIYF.

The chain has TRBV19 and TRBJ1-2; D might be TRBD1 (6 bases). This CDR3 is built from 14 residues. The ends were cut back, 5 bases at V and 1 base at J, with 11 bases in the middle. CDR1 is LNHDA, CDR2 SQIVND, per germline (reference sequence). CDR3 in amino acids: CASSSGTYNYGYTF. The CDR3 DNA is TGTGCCAGTAGTTCTGGGACATATAACTATGGCTACACCTTC.

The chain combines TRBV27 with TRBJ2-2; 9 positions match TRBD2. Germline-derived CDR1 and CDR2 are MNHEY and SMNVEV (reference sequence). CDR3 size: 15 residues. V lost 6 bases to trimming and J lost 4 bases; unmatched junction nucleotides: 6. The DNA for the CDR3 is TGTGCCAGCAGCCTCGATAGCGGGAGCACCGGGGAGCTGTTTTTT. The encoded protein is CASSLDSGSTGELFF.

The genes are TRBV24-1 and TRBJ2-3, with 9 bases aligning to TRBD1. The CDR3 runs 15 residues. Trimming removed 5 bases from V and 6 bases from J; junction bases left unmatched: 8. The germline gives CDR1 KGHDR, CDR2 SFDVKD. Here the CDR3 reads CATSGRDRVFDTQYF. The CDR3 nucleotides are TGTGCCACCAGTGGCCGGGACAGGGTTTTCGATACGCAGTATTTT.

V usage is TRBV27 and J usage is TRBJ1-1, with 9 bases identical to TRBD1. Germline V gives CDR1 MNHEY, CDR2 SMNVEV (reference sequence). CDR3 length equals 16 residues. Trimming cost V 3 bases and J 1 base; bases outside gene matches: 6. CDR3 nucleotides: TGTGCCAGCAGTTTGTCCGACAGGGGGAGGAACACTGAAGCTTTCTTT. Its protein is CASSLSDRGRNTEAFF.

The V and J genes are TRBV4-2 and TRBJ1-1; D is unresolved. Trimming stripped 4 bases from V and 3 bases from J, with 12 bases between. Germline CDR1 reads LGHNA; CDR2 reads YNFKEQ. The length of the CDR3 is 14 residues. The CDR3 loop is CASSPREEDTEAFF. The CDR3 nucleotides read TGTGCCAGCAGCCCCCGGGAAGAGGACACTGAAGCTTTCTTT.